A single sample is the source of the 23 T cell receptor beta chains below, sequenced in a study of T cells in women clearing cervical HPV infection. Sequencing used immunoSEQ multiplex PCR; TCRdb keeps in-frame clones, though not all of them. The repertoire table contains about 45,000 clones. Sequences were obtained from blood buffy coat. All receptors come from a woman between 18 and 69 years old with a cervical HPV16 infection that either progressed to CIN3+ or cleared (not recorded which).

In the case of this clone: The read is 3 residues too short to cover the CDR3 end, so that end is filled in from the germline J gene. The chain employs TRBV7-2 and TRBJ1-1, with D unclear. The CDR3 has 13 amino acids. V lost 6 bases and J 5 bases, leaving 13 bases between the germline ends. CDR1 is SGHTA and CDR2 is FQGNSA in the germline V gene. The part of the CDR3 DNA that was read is TGTGCCAGCAGTTCAAGGCGGGTTACTGAA. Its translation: CASSSRRVTE. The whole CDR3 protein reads CASSSRRVTEAFF.

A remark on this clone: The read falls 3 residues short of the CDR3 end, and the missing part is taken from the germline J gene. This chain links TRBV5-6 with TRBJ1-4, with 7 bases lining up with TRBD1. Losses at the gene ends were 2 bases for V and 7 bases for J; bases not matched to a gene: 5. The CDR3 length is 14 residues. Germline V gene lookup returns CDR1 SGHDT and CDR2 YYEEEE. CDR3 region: CASSLTGAGEKLFF. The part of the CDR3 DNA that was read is TGTGCCAGCAGCTTAACAGGGGCTGGTGAAAAA.

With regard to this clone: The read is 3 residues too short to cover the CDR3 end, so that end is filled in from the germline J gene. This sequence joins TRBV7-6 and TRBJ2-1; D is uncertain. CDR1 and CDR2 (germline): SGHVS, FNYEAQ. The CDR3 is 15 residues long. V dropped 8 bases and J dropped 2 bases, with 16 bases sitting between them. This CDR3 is CASSKGQATYNEQFF. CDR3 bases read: TGTGCCAGCTCAAAGGGTCAGGCTACCTACAATGAG. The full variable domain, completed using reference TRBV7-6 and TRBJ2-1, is GAGVSQSPRYKVTKRGQDVALRCDPISGHVSLYWYRQALGQGPEFLTYFNYEAQQDKSGLPNDRFSAERPEGSISTLTIQRTEQRDSAMYRCASSKGQATYNEQFFGPGTRLTVL.

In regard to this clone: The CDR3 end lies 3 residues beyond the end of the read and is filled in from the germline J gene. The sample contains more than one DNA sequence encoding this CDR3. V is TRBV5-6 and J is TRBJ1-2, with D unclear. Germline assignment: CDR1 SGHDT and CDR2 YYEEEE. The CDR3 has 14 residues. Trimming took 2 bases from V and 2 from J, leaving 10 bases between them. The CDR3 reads CASSFSNTNYGYTF. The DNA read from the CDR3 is TGTGCCAGCAGCTTTTCAAACACAAACTATGGC. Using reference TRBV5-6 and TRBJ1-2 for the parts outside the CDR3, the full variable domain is DAGVTQSPTHLIKTRGQQVTLRCSPKSGHDTVSWYQQALGQGPQFIFQYYEEEERQRGNFPDRFSGHQFPNYSSELNVNALLLGDSALYLCASSFSNTNYGYTFGSGTRLTVV.

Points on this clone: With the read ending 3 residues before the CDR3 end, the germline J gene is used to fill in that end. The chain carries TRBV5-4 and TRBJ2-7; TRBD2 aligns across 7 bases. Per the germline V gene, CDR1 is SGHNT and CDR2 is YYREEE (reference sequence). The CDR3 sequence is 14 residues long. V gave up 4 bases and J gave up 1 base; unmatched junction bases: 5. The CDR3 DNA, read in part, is TGTGCCAGCAGCAAGACGGGGGGATCCTACGAG. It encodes CASSKTGGSYE. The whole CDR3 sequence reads CASSKTGGSYEQYF.

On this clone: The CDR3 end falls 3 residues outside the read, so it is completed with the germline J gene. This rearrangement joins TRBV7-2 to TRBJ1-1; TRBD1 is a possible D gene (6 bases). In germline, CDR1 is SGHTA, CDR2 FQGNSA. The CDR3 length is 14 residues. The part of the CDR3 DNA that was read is TGTGCCAGCAGCTCTTTAACAGGGATTTACGAG. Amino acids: CASSSLTGIYE. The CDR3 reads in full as CASSSLTGIYEAFF.

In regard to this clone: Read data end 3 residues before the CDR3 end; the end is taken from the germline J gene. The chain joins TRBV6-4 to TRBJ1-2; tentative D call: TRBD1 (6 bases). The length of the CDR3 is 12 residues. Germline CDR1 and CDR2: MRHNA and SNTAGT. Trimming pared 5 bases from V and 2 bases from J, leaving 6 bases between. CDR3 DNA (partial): TGTGCCAGCAGTACAGGGAACTATGGC. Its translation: CASSTGNYG. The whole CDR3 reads CASSTGNYGYTF.

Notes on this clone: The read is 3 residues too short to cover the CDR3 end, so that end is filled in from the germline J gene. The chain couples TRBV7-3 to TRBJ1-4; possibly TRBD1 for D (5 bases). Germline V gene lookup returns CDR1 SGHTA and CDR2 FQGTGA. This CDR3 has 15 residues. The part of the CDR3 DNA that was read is TGTGCCAGCAGCCAAGATAGCTCTGGGGCCAACGTA. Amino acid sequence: CASSQDSSGANV. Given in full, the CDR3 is CASSQDSSGANVLFF. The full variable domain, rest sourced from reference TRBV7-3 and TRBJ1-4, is GAGVSQTPSNKVTEKGKYVELRCDPISGHTALYWYRQSLGQGPEFLIYFQGTGAADDSGLPNDRFFAVRPEGSVSTLKIQRTERGDSAVYLCASSQDSSGANVLFFGSGTQLSVL.

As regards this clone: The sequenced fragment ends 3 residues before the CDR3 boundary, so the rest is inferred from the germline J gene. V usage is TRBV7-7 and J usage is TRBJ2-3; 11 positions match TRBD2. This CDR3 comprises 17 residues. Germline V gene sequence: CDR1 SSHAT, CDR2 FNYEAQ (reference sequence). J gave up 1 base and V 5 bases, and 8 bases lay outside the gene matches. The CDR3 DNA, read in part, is TGTGCCAGCAGCCCGCTAGCGGGGGGCACCCGCACAGATACG. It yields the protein CASSPLAGGTRTDT. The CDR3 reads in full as CASSPLAGGTRTDTQYF.

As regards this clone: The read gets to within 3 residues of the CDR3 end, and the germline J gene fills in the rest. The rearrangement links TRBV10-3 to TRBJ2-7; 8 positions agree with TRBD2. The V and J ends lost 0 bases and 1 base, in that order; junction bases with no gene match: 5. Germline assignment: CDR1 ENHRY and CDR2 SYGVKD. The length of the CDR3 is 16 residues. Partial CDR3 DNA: TGTGCCATCAGTGAGTCACGGTCTAGCGGGTCCTACGAG. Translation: CAISESRSSGSYE. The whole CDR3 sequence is CAISESRSSGSYEQYF.

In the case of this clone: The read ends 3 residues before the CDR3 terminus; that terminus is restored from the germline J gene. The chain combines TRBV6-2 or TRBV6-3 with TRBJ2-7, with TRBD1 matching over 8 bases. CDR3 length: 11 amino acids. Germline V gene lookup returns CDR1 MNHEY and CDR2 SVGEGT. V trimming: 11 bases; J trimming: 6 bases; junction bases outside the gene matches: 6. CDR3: CAARQGSEQYF. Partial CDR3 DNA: TGTGCCGCCCGACAGGGGTCCGAG.

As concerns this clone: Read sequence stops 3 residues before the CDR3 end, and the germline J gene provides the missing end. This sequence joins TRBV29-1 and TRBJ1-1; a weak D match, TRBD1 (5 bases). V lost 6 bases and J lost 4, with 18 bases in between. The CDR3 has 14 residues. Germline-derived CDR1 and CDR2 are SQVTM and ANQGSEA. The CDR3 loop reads CSVTPREIVTEAFF. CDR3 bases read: TGCAGCGTGACCCCCAGGGAGATCGTCACTGAA.

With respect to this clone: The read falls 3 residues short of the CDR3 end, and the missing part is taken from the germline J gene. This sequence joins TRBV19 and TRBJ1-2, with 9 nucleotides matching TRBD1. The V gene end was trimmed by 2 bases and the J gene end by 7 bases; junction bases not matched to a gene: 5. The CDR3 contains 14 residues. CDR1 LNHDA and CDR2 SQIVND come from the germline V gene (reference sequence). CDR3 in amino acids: CASSITGGMSGYTF. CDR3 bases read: TGTGCCAGTAGTATAACAGGGGGCATGAGTGGC.

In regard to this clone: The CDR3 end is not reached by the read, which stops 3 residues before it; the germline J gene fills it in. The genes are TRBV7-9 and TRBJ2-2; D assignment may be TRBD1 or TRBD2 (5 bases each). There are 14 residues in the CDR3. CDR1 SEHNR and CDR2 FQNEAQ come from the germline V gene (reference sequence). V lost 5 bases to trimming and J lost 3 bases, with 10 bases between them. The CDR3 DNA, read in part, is TGTGCCAGCAGCCTTCGAGGGGACACCGGGGAG. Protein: CASSLRGDTGE. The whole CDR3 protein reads CASSLRGDTGELFF.

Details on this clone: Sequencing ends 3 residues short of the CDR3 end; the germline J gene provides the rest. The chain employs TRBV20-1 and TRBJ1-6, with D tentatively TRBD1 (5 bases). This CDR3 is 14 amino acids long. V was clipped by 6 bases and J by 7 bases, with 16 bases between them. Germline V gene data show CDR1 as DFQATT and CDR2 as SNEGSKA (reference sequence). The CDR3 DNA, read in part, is TGCAGTGCCTCCGGCTTGACAGTAAATTCACCC. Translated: CSASGLTVNSP. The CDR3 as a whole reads CSASGLTVNSPLHF.

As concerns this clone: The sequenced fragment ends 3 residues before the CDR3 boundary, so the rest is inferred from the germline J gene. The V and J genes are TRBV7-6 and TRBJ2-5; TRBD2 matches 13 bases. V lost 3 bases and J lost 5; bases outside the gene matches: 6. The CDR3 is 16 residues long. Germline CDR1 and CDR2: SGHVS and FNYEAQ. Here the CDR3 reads CASSLGTSGTRETQYF. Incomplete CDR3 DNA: TGTGCCAGCAGCTTGGGGACTAGCGGGACCCGGGAGACC.

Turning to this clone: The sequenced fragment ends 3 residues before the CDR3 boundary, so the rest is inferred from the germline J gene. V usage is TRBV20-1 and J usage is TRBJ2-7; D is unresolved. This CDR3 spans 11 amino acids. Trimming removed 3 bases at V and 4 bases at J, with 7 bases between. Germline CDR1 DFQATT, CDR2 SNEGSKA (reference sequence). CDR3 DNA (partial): TGCAGTGCTAGCATCGGGTACGAG. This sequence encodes CSASIGYE. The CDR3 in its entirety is CSASIGYEQYF.

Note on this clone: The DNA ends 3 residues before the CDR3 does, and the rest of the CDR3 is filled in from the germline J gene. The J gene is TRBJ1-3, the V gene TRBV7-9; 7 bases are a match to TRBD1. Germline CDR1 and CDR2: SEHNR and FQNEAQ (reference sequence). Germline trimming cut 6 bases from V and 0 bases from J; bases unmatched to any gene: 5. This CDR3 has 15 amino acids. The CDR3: CASSQGQLSGNTIYF. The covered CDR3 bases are TGTGCCAGCAGTCAGGGACAGCTCTCTGGAAACACC.

CDR3 bases read: TGTGCCAGCAGTGTTATTAGCGGGAGGGGCGAG. Translated, it gives CASSVISGRGE. The whole CDR3 reads CASSVISGRGEQYF. The chain couples TRBV2 to TRBJ2-7; 11 bases are shared with TRBD2. The read terminates 3 residues ahead of where the CDR3 ends, so the germline J gene completes it. There are 14 residues in the CDR3. Germline CDR1 SNHLY, CDR2 FYNNEI. Germline trimming cut 4 bases from V and 6 bases from J; bases unmatched to any gene: 5.

CDR3 amino acids: CSARQGTSATNEKLFF. The covered CDR3 bases are TGCAGTGCAAGACAGGGGACAAGTGCAACTAATGAAAAG. The chain combines TRBV20-1 with TRBJ2-2, with 8 bases lining up with TRBD1. The CDR3 extends 3 residues past the end of the read, so its final part is completed from the germline J gene. There are 16 residues in the CDR3. Germline assignment: CDR1 DFQATT and CDR2 SNEGSKA (reference sequence).

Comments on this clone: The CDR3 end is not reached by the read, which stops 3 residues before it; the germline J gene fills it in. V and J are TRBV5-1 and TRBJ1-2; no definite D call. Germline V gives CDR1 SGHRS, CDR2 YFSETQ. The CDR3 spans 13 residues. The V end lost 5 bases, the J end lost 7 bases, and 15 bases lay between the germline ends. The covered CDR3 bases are TGCGCCAGCAGATTAGAGGGCATGAGTGGC. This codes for CASRLEGMSG. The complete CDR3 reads CASRLEGMSGYTF.

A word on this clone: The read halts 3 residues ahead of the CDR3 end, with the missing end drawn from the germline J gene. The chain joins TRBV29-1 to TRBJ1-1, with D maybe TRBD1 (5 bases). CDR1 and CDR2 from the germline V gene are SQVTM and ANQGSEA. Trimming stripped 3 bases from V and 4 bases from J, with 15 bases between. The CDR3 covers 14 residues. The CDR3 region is CSVDPSTGLTEAFF. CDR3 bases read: TGCAGCGTTGACCCTTCCACAGGCCTCACTGAA.

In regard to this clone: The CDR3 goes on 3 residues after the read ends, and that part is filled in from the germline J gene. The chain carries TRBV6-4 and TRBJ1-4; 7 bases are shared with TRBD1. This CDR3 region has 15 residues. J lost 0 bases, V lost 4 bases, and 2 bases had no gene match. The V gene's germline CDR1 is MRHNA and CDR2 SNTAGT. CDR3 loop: CASSAGQTTNEKLFF. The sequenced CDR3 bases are TGTGCCAGCAGTGCGGGACAGACAACTAATGAAAAA.